This entry lists 2 T cell receptor beta chains sequenced from one sample in a study of blood T cell repertoires in COVID-19 (dated by TCRdb to 2019 to 2021). Library preparation was by the immunoSEQ multiplex PCR assay. Imported from immuneACCESS, the table was reduced by TCRdb to in-frame sequences with V and J called. These copies leave out some clones; in studies compared against another copy, an unresolved V gene accounts for under half, and the cause of the remainder is not known. The sample table holds 400,000 to 450,000 clones, of which over 85% were seen once. The top ten constitute 0.65% to 1% of the sample. The sequenced material came from peripheral blood. The origin of the receptors is a man between 18 and 29 years old with COVID-19, enrolled during active disease.

In its sample, this clone was seen once. The chain couples TRBV7-9 to TRBJ2-3, with 10 positions matching TRBD2. The V gene's germline CDR1 is SEHNR and CDR2 FQNEAQ (reference sequence). Germline trimming cut 4 bases from V and 0 bases from J; bases unmatched to any gene: 10. CDR3 size: 18 residues. CDR3 sequence (DNA): TGTGCCAGCAGCTGGTTAGCGGGGGGCCCGGCTAGCACAGATACGCAGTATTTT. This codes for CASSWLAGGPASTDTQYF.

The chain links TRBV7-3 to TRBJ2-1, with 14 nucleotides matching TRBD2. Germline assignment: CDR1 SGHTA and CDR2 FQGTGA. V was pared by 3 bases and J by 8 bases, with 3 bases of the junction left unmatched. The length of the CDR3 is 15 residues. In DNA, the CDR3 is TGTGCCAGCAGCTTGCTGGGACTAGCGGGAGATGAGCAGTTCTTC. Protein: CASSLLGLAGDEQFF. The whole variable domain, filled in from reference TRBV7-3 and TRBJ2-1, reads GAGVSQTPSNKVTEKGKYVELRCDPISGHTALYWYRQSLGQGPEFLIYFQGTGAADDSGLPNDRFFAVRPEGSVSTLKIQRTERGDSAVYLCASSLLGLAGDEQFFGPGTRLTVL.